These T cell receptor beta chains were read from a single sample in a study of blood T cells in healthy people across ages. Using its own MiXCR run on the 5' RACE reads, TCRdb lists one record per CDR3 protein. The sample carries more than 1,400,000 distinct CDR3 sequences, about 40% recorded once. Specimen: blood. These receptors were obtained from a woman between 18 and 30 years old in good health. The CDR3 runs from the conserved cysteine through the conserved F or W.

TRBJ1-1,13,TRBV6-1,CASSEWQPLEAFF
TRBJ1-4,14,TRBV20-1,CSARVAGSREKLFF
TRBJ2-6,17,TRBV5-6,CASTPRGCYSGANVLTF
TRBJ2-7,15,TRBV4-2,CASSQGTSGLYEQYF
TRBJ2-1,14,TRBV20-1,CSALRGLAGNEQFF
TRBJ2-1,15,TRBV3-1,CASSRRGAGGNEQFF
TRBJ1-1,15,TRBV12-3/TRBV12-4,CASSKRRGAFTEAFF
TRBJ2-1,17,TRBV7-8,CASSLSGASGTKREQFF
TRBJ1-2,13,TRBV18,CASSPGLVYGYTF
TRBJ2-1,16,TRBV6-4,CASSDSGESSYNEQFF
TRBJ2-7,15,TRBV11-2,CASSLQPGQVYEQYF
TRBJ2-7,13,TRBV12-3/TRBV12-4,CASSSQDSHEQYF
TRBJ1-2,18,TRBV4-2,CASSQDRRESVTLYGYTF
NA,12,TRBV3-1,CASSQAASEQYF
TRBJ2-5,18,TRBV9,CASSVESSGRGIGETQYF
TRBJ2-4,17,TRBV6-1,CARAGQTRDLAKNIQYF
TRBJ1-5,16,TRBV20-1,CSARAGQFLGNQPQHF
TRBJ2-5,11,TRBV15,CATSREETQYF
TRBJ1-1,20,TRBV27,CASSFDPGTDRGQEDTEAFF
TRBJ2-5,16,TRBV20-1,CSAAYPPGLGKETQYF
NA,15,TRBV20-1,CSAATSGGTQETQYF
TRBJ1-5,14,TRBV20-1,CSARGLGSNQPQHF
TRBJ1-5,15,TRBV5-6,CASSSTGGTNQPQHF
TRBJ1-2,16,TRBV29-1,CSVGGQDPSLNYGYTF
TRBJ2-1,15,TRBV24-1,CATSDLTGPYNEQFF
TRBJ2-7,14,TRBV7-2,CASSATSGGWEQYF
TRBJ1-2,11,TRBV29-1,CSAETNYGYTF
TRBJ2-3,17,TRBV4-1,CASSQVFPGESTDTQYF
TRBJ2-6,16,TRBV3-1,CASSQDLASGANVLTF
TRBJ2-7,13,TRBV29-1,CSVFSGSSYEQYF
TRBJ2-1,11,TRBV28,CASSPRDEQFF
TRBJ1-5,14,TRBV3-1,CASSFRDMNQPQHF
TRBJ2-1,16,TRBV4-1,CASSRQGLAGGGEQFF
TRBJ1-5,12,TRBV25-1,CASSESDQPQHF
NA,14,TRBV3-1,CASSQGQGGYGQYF
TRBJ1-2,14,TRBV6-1,CASGETGQTYGYTF
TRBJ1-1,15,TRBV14,CASSQEEPPNTEAFF
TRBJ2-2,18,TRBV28,CASSHTSGLAGNTGELFF
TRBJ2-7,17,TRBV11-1,CASTIGDRTSANNEQYF
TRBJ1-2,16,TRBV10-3,CAISELGSGRDYGYTF
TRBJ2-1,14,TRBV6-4,CASSEEGQVNEQFF
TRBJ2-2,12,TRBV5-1,CASSLELGELFF
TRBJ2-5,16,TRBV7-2,CASRGGGTSGSNEQYF
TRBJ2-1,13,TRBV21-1,CASSLGQGAEQFF
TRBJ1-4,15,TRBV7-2,CASSLSGTTQEKLFF
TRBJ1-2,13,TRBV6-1,CASRGQLGYGYTF
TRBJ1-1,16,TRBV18,CASSPPTGGSRTEAFF
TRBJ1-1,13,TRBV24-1,CATRGTASNEAFF
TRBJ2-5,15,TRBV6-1,CASSVEGVSLYGQYF
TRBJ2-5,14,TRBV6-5,CASSYGGIQETQYF
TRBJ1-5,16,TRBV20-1,CSAPTGYHYSNQPQHF
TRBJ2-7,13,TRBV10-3,CAISELAGYEQYF
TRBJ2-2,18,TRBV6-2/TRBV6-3,CASIGGLFGGPNTGELFF
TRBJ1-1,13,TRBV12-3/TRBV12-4,CASSLGTGPRAFF
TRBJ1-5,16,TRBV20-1,CSARDTLGGYNQPQHF
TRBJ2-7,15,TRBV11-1,CASSFPGTGGLEQYF
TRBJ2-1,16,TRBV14,CASSQKRAISYNEQFF
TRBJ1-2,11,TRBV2,CASTGAYGYTF
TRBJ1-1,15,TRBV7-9,CASSPIGQGGPEAFF
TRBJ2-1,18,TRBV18,CASSRGPTSGRANNEQFF